This note documents a single TCR beta chain sequence. Original analysis: How many nucleated cells were present was estimated from reference gene primer amplification. Measured with immunoSEQ multiplex PCR; TCRdb has only the in-frame clones, and not every one. V and J calls and clone size are as listed in that table; D and trimming were resolved from the DNA. The table records about 260,000 clones, 70% to 90% of them present only once. This sample was taken from a study of blood T cell repertoires in COVID-19. Study-level background: PBMCs, B-cell-depleted T cells, or T cells were the source of the cDNA or gDNA that made up the material.

The V gene end was trimmed by 4 bases and the J gene end by 0 bases; junction bases not matched to a gene: 5. Germline V gene sequence: CDR1 MNHEY, CDR2 SVGAGI. The CDR3 totals 15 residues. V usage is TRBV6-5 and J usage is TRBJ1-2; 7 nucleotides match TRBD1. The receptor was derived from a man aged 45-65 years who had been exposed to COVID-19. Sequenced sample: PBMCs or T cells enriched from blood (not recorded which). CDR3 protein: CASSLTGLANYGYTF. CDR3 DNA: TGTGCCAGCAGTTTGACAGGGCTGGCTAACTATGGCTACACCTTC.